This T cell receptor (beta chain) came from a study of T-cell reconstitution after alpha-beta-depleted transplantation in children. Study observations and caveats: Recipient T cells and thymic progenitors that survived gave rise to the high TCRbeta diversity observed at day 60 in some patients. There were reportedly several hundred expanded graft clones from which alpha-beta T cells came about two months after transplant.

It was with unique molecular identifiers that the TCRbeta library was prepared. One entry per CDR3 protein, called by TCRdb with MiXCR from the PCR reads. The data show fewer than 1 million distinct CDR3 sequences, approximately 15% seen once. CDR1 is SQVTM and CDR2 is ANQGSEA in the germline V gene. Trimming shortened V by 7 bases and J by 2 bases, and 17 bases separated the two germline ends. This CDR3 contains 15 residues. This clonotype turned up a few times. The antigen is undetermined. The V call is TRBV29-1, the J call TRBJ2-2, with a possible D match to TRBD1 (7 bases). This specimen was PBMCs, mostly from graft donor cells, taken 360 days after TCRalphabeta/CD19-depleted stem cell transplant. This TCR derives from a male patient younger than 18 who had a stem cell transplant for acute lymphoblastic leukemia, so the T cells may come from the graft donor. DNA of the CDR3: TGCAGCGGGTGCAGGGGGGCCCTTAACACCGGGGAGCTGTTTTTT. Protein sequence: CSGCRGALNTGELFF.